This T cell receptor (beta chain) was identified during a study of cytomegalovirus exposure and HLA in healthy donors. Looking at the study overall: Out of roughly 170 million T cells, an earlier analysis found some 120 million unique TCR beta sequences in total.

The CDR3 consists of 17 residues. Trimming pared 1 base from V and 0 bases from J, leaving 15 bases between. Germline V lookup: CDR1 SGDLS, CDR2 YYNGEE. PCR employed 60 Vbeta and 13 Jbeta primers. Sequenced by immunoSEQ multiplex PCR; TCRdb stores in-frame clones only, minus some. The profile shows 200,000 or so clones, nearly 80% of them singletons. The sequenced material came from PBMCs. V usage is TRBV9 and J usage is TRBJ2-3; a possible D gene is TRBD2 (7 bases). This receptor was obtained from a woman aged 25 to 39 in good health and CMV-seropositive. The CDR3 nucleotides are TGTGCCAGCAGCGTATTCGGGGGGCTCCGGAGCACAGATACGCAGTATTTT. This encodes CASSVFGGLRSTDTQYF. Based on the CDR3 plus reference TRBV9 and TRBJ2-3, the full variable domain is DSGVTQTPKHLITATGQRVTLRCSPRSGDLSVYWYQQSLDQGLQFLIQYYNGEERAKGNILERFSAQQFPDLHSELNLSSLELGDSALYFCASSVFGGLRSTDTQYFGPGTRLTVL.